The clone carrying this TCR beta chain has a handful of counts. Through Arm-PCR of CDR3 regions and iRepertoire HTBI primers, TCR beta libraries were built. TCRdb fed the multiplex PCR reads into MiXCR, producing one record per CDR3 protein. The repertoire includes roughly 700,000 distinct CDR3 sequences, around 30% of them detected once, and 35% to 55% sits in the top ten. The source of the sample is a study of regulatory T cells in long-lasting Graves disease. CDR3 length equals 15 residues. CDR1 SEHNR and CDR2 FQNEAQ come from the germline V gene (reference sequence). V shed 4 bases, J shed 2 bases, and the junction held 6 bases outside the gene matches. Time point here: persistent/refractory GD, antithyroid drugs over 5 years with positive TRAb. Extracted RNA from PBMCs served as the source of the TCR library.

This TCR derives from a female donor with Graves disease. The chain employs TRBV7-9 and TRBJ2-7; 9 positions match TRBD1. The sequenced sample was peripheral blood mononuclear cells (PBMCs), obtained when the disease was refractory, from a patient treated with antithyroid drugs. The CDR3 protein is CASSYGQGRTYEQYF. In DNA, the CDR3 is TGTGCCAGCAGCTACGGACAGGGGCGAACCTACGAGCAGTACTTC.